This TCR beta chain is from a study of regulatory T cells in long-lasting Graves disease. iRepertoire HTBI primers and Arm-PCR of CDR3 regions built TCR beta libraries. Original methodology: Among the samples, 50 to 80 TRBV and 14 TRBJ segments were identified. TCRdb reprocessed the multiplex PCR reads via MiXCR and lists one record per CDR3 protein. TCRdb assigned the V and J calls; the authors' analysis was not used. The sample yields 350,000 to 400,000 distinct CDR3 sequences, about 16% seen once. In the case of this clonotype: As yet, its antigen is unknown.

Overall study findings and caveats: With some 2,700 shared public clonotypes, persistent patients exceeded new patients, who shared about a thousand. Newly diagnosed disease favored TRBV20-1 and TRBJ2-1 over persistent disease.

With 1 base clipped from V and 2 bases from J, the junction kept 10 bases outside the gene matches. CDR1 is DFQATT and CDR2 is SNEGSKA in the germline V gene (reference sequence). The CDR3 runs 18 residues. This sample's time point: newly diagnosed GD, antithyroid drugs for less than 3 months. PBMC RNA was the source of the TCR library. Graves' disease was diagnosed by American Thyroid Association guidelines. This sequence was found in a female donor with Graves disease. This chain links TRBV20-1 with TRBJ2-5, with 13 bases identical to TRBD2. The sample consisted of peripheral blood mononuclear cells (PBMCs), taken at new diagnosis, from a patient treated with antithyroid drugs. CDR3 loop: CSARGPLKLAGGQETQYF. DNA of the CDR3: TGCAGTGCTAGAGGTCCGTTGAAACTAGCGGGGGGGCAAGAGACCCAGTACTTC.